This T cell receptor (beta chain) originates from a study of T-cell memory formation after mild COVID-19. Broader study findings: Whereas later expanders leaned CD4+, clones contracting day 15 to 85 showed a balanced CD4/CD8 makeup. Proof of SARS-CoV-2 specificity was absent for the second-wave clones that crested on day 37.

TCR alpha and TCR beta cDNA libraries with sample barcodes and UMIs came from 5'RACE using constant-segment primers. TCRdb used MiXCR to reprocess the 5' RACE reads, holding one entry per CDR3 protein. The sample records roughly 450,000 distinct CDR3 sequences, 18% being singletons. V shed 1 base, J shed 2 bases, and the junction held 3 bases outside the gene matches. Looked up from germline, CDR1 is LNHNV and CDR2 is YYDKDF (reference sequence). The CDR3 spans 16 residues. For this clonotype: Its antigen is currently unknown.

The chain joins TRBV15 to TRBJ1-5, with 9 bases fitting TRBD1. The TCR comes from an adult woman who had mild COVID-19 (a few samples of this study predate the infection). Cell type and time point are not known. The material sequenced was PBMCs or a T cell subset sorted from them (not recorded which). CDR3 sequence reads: CATSRARTGGNQPQHF. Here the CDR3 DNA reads TGTGCCACCAGCAGAGCTAGGACAGGGGGCAATCAGCCCCAGCATTTT.